Detailed here is one T cell receptor (beta chain). As yet, its antigen is unknown. This entry belongs to a study of cytomegalovirus exposure and HLA in healthy donors. Findings and caveats of the study: TCR beta V- and J-gene trimming, according to a later analysis, was linked to a missense DCLRE1C variant.

The CDR3 totals 16 residues. Primers: 60 Vbeta forward and 13 Jbeta reverse. Only in-frame clones appear in the TCRdb table, and some are missing; sequencing was by immunoSEQ multiplex PCR. The sample's table shows more than 30,000 clones. The sequencing sample was made of PBMCs. The TCR sequence derives from a man aged 35 to 55 in good health and CMV-seropositive. V and J are TRBV21-1 and TRBJ1-5. TRBV21-1 is a pseudogene segment. As DNA, the CDR3 is TGTGCCAGCAGCAAAACGTTGGACGGGGGGGGTCAGCCCCAGCATTTT. Translation gives CASSKTLDGGGQPQHF.